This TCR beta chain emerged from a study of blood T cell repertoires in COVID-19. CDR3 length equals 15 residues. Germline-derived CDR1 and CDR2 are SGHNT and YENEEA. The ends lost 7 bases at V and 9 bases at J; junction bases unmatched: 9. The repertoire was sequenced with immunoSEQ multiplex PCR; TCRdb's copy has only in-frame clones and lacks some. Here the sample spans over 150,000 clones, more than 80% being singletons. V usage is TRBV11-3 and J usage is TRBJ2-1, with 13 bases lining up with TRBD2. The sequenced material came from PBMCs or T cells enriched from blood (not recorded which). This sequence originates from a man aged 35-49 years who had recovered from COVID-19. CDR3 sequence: CASNMGLAGNGEQFF. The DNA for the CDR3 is TGTGCCAGCAATATGGGACTAGCGGGGAACGGTGAGCAGTTCTTC.